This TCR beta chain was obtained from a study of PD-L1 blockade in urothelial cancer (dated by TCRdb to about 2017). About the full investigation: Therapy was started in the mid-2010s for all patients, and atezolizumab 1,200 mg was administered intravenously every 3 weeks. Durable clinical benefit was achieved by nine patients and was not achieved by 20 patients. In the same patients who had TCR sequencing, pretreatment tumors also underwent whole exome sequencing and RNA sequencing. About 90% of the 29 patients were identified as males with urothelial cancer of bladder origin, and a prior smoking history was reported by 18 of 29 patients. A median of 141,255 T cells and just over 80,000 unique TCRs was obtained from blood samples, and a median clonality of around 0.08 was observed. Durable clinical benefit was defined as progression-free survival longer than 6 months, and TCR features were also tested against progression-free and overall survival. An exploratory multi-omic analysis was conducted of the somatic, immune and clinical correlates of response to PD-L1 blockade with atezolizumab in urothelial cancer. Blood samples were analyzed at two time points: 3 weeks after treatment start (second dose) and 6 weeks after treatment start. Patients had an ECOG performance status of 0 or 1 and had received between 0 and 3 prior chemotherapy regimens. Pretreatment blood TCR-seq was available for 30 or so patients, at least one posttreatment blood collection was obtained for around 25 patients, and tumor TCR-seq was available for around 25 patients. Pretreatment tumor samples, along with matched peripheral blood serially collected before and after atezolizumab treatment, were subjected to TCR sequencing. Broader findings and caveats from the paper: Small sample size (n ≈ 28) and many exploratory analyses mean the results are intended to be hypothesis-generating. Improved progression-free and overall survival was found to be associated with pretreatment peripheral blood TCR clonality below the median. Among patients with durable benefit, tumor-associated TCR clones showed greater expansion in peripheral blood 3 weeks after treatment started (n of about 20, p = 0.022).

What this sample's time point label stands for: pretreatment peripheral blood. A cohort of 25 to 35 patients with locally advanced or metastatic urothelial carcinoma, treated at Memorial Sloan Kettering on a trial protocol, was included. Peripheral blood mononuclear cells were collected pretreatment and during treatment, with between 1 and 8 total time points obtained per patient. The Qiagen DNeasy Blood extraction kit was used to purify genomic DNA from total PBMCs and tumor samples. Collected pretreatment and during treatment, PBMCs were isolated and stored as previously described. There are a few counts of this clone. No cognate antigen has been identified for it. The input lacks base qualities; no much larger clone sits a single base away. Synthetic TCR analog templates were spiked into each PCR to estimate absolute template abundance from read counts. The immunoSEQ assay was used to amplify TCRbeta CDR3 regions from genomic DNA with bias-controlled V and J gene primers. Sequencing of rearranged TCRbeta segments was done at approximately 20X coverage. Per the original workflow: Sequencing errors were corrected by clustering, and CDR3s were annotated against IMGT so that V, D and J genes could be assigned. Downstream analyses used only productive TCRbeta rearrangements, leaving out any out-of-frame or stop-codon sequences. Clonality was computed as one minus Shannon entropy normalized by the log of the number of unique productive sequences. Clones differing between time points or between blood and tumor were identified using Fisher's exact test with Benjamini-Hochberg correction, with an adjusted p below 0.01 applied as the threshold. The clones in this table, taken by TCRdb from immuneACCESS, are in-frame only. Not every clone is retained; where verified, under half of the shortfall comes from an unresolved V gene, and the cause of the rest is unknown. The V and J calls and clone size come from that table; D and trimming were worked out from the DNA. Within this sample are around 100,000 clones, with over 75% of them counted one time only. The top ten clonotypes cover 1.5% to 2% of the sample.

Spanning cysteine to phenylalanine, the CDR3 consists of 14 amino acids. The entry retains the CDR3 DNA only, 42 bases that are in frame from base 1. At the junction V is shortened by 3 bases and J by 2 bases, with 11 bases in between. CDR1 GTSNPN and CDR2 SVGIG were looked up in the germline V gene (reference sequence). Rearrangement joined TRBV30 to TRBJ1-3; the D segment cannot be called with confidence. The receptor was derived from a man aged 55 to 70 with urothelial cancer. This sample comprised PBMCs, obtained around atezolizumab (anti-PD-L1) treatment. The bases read TGTGCCTGGAGCTACCAAATGGCTGGAAACACCATATATTTT. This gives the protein CAWSYQMAGNTIYF.